Listed below are T cell receptor beta chains from one sample, sequenced in a study of tumour-infiltrating T cells in Burkitt lymphoma. Here immunoSEQ multiplex PCR was the method, and the copy in TCRdb shows in-frame clones only, minus some. The data contain tens of thousands of clones, less than 35% of them singletons. Source material: tumor tissue. The receptors come from a human donor with Burkitt lymphoma. Each CDR3 is given with its conserved first and last residue. Each record gives: CDR3 DNA, CDR3 protein, CDR3 length, clone size, J gene, D gene, V gene. D genes are given only for firm matches. Not all rows give a size; the values are once, few, many and, for expanded clones, a class.

cdr3_nt: TGTGCCAGCAAATTAGGGGGCTATAGCACAGATACGCAGTATTTT
cdr3_aa: CASKLGGYSTDTQYF
cdr3_length: 15
clone_size: few
j_call: TRBJ2-3
d_call: TRBD1
v_call: TRBV2

cdr3_nt: TGCAGTGCTGGGGGGTCTTGGGGGCAGTACTTC
cdr3_aa: CSAGGSWGQYF
cdr3_length: 11
clone_size: few
j_call: TRBJ2-7
d_call: .
v_call: TRBV20-1

cdr3_nt: TGTGCCTGGATATTGTCACCCCTCCACTTT
cdr3_aa: CAWILSPLHF
cdr3_length: 10
clone_size: few
j_call: TRBJ1-6
d_call: .
v_call: TRBV30

cdr3_nt: TGCGCCAGCAGCCCCGATCGGGGGATCAGCAATCAGCCCCAGCATTTT
cdr3_aa: CASSPDRGISNQPQHF
cdr3_length: 16
clone_size: .
j_call: TRBJ1-5
d_call: .
v_call: TRBV4-3

cdr3_nt: TGTGCCAGCAGTGAATCAGCGAACACCGGGGAGCTGTTTTTT
cdr3_aa: CASSESANTGELFF
cdr3_length: 14
clone_size: .
j_call: TRBJ2-2
d_call: .
v_call: TRBV25-1

cdr3_nt: TGTGCCAGTAGTACACTGACAGGCCTAAGAGAAGCTTTCTTT
cdr3_aa: CASSTLTGLREAFF
cdr3_length: 14
clone_size: few
j_call: TRBJ1-1
d_call: .
v_call: TRBV19

cdr3_nt: TGTGCCAGCAGGGGGGCTAGCGGCCAAGAGACCCAGTACTTC
cdr3_aa: CASRGASGQETQYF
cdr3_length: 14
clone_size: .
j_call: TRBJ2-5
d_call: .
v_call: TRBV7-2

cdr3_nt: TGTGCCAGTAGCCCCCTCTCGGGACAGGGTATCGCCCAGTACTTC
cdr3_aa: CASSPLSGQGIAQYF
cdr3_length: 15
clone_size: few
j_call: TRBJ2-5
d_call: TRBD1
v_call: TRBV19

cdr3_nt: TGCGCCAGCAGCCAAGGGCCCATAGAGAACACTGAAGCTTTCTTT
cdr3_aa: CASSQGPIENTEAFF
cdr3_length: 15
clone_size: .
j_call: TRBJ1-1
d_call: .
v_call: TRBV4-1

cdr3_nt: TGTGCCAGCAGCGAGAACCAGGACGGGGCCAACGTCCTGACTTTC
cdr3_aa: CASSENQDGANVLTF
cdr3_length: 15
clone_size: few
j_call: TRBJ2-6
d_call: .
v_call: TRBV9

cdr3_nt: TGTGCCAGCACAACGGGACAGACAATTAATCAGCCCCAGCATTTT
cdr3_aa: CASTTGQTINQPQHF
cdr3_length: 15
clone_size: once
j_call: TRBJ1-5
d_call: TRBD1
v_call: TRBV6-1

cdr3_nt: TGTGCCATCAGTGAGTCGAATCGGGGGGACTCCTACGAGCAGTACTTC
cdr3_aa: CAISESNRGDSYEQYF
cdr3_length: 16
clone_size: .
j_call: TRBJ2-7
d_call: TRBD2
v_call: TRBV10-3

cdr3_nt: TGTGCCAGCAGCTTGGGACAGGGTAATCAGCCCCAGCATTTT
cdr3_aa: CASSLGQGNQPQHF
cdr3_length: 14
clone_size: few
j_call: TRBJ1-5
d_call: TRBD1
v_call: TRBV7-9

cdr3_nt: TGTGCCAGTAGTATGTCACCGGGGGGCCTATACAATGAGCAGTTCTTC
cdr3_aa: CASSMSPGGLYNEQFF
cdr3_length: 16
clone_size: .
j_call: TRBJ2-1
d_call: .
v_call: TRBV19

cdr3_nt: TGTGCCAGCAGCGTTGGCAGCACCTACGAGCAGTACTTC
cdr3_aa: CASSVGSTYEQYF
cdr3_length: 13
clone_size: few
j_call: TRBJ2-7
d_call: .
v_call: TRBV9

cdr3_nt: TGTGCCAGCCAAAGCGGGGGGGCCTCAGATACGCAGTATTTT
cdr3_aa: CASQSGGASDTQYF
cdr3_length: 14
clone_size: few
j_call: TRBJ2-3
d_call: TRBD2
v_call: TRBV7-9

cdr3_nt: TGTGCCAGCAGTCGACAAAGGATCGGCTACACCTTC
cdr3_aa: CASSRQRIGYTF
cdr3_length: 12
clone_size: .
j_call: TRBJ1-2
d_call: .
v_call: TRBV14

cdr3_nt: TGCGCCAGCAGCAGGGCCCTATCGAACACTGAAGCTTTCTTT
cdr3_aa: CASSRALSNTEAFF
cdr3_length: 14
clone_size: few
j_call: TRBJ1-1
d_call: .
v_call: TRBV5-1

cdr3_nt: TGTGCCAGCAGCCAACAGGCTATGGATGCCCACTTC
cdr3_aa: CASSQQAMDAHF
cdr3_length: 12
clone_size: few
j_call: TRBJ2-7
d_call: .
v_call: TRBV6-1

cdr3_nt: TGTGCCAGCAGCTTAGACAGGGGCTCGAGGGGCTACACCTTC
cdr3_aa: CASSLDRGSRGYTF
cdr3_length: 14
clone_size: .
j_call: TRBJ1-2
d_call: .
v_call: TRBV11-3

cdr3_nt: TGCGCCAGCAGCTTGACTAACTATGGCTACACCTTC
cdr3_aa: CASSLTNYGYTF
cdr3_length: 12
clone_size: few
j_call: TRBJ1-2
d_call: .
v_call: TRBV5-1

cdr3_nt: TGTGCCAGCAGCCAATCAACGGGGGGCCTTCCCGAGCAGTACTTC
cdr3_aa: CASSQSTGGLPEQYF
cdr3_length: 15
clone_size: .
j_call: TRBJ2-7
d_call: .
v_call: TRBV4-2

cdr3_nt: TGTGCCAGCAGCCAACAGGGTGTCGGCAATTCACCCCTCCACTTT
cdr3_aa: CASSQQGVGNSPLHF
cdr3_length: 15
clone_size: .
j_call: TRBJ1-6
d_call: .
v_call: TRBV4-2

cdr3_nt: TGTGCCAGCAGTCCCATGAGGGAAAAACTGTTTTTT
cdr3_aa: CASSPMREKLFF
cdr3_length: 12
clone_size: .
j_call: TRBJ1-4
d_call: .
v_call: TRBV28

cdr3_nt: TGTGCCAGCAGCTTATTTGGCAATCAGCCCCAGCATTTT
cdr3_aa: CASSLFGNQPQHF
cdr3_length: 13
clone_size: .
j_call: TRBJ1-5
d_call: .
v_call: TRBV5-5

cdr3_nt: TGTGCCAGCAGTCAGGCCTGGGGGCGGGGAGATACGCAGTATTTT
cdr3_aa: CASSQAWGRGDTQYF
cdr3_length: 15
clone_size: few
j_call: TRBJ2-3
d_call: .
v_call: TRBV7-2

cdr3_nt: TGTGCCAGCAGTTTCGGACAGGGGAATTCACCCCTCCACTTT
cdr3_aa: CASSFGQGNSPLHF
cdr3_length: 14
clone_size: .
j_call: TRBJ1-6
d_call: TRBD1
v_call: TRBV28

cdr3_nt: TGTGCCACCAGCAGCACCGGACAGGCTCGTCAGCCCCAGCATTTT
cdr3_aa: CATSSTGQARQPQHF
cdr3_length: 15
clone_size: few
j_call: TRBJ1-5
d_call: TRBD1
v_call: TRBV15

cdr3_nt: TGTGCCAGCAGCGTTCTTGGGGGCCCCGGGAATGAGCAGTTCTTC
cdr3_aa: CASSVLGGPGNEQFF
cdr3_length: 15
clone_size: .
j_call: TRBJ2-1
d_call: .
v_call: TRBV9

cdr3_nt: TGTGCCAGCAAACTTGGAGCAGGCGCCCAGTACTTC
cdr3_aa: CASKLGAGAQYF
cdr3_length: 12
clone_size: .
j_call: TRBJ2-5
d_call: .
v_call: TRBV7-2

cdr3_nt: TGTGCCAGCAGCCAAGATCCGTATAGCAATCAGCCCCAGCATTTT
cdr3_aa: CASSQDPYSNQPQHF
cdr3_length: 15
clone_size: few
j_call: TRBJ1-5
d_call: .
v_call: TRBV4-2

cdr3_nt: TGTGCCAGCAGCCAAGAGCAGGGAGCCGGGGAGCTGTTTTTT
cdr3_aa: CASSQEQGAGELFF
cdr3_length: 14
clone_size: .
j_call: TRBJ2-2
d_call: .
v_call: TRBV4-2

cdr3_nt: TGTGCCAGCAGCTTAACAGGGAGGGTAGATACGCAGTATTTT
cdr3_aa: CASSLTGRVDTQYF
cdr3_length: 14
clone_size: .
j_call: TRBJ2-3
d_call: .
v_call: TRBV7-2

cdr3_nt: TGTGCCAGCAGTTACGGCCCGGGGGTGAGGGGTGAAAAACTGTTTTTT
cdr3_aa: CASSYGPGVRGEKLFF
cdr3_length: 16
clone_size: few
j_call: TRBJ1-4
d_call: .
v_call: TRBV6-5

cdr3_nt: TGTGCCAGCAGTTACCTCGCGGGGGGGCGTGAGACCCAGTACTTC
cdr3_aa: CASSYLAGGRETQYF
cdr3_length: 15
clone_size: .
j_call: TRBJ2-5
d_call: TRBD2
v_call: TRBV6-5

cdr3_nt: TGCGCCAGCAGCCCGGGGTATCTGGAGACCCAGTACTTC
cdr3_aa: CASSPGYLETQYF
cdr3_length: 13
clone_size: once
j_call: TRBJ2-5
d_call: .
v_call: TRBV5-1

cdr3_nt: TGCAGCTTCAAGGCTTCAACTAATGAAAAACTGTTTTTT
cdr3_aa: CSFKASTNEKLFF
cdr3_length: 13
clone_size: .
j_call: TRBJ1-4
d_call: .
v_call: TRBV29-1

cdr3_nt: TGTGCCAGCAGTCCGACAGGGGAGAGCACCGGGGAGCTGTTTTTT
cdr3_aa: CASSPTGESTGELFF
cdr3_length: 15
clone_size: .
j_call: TRBJ2-2
d_call: TRBD1
v_call: TRBV6-5

cdr3_nt: TGTGCCAGCAGGGAGACAAGTTTGGGGTCACCCCTCCACTTT
cdr3_aa: CASRETSLGSPLHF
cdr3_length: 14
clone_size: once
j_call: TRBJ1-6
d_call: .
v_call: TRBV6-1

cdr3_nt: TGTGCCTGGAGTTTGGGGACAGGGGTCTACGAGCAGTACTTC
cdr3_aa: CAWSLGTGVYEQYF
cdr3_length: 14
clone_size: .
j_call: TRBJ2-7
d_call: TRBD1
v_call: TRBV30

cdr3_nt: TGCGCCAGCAGCTTGGGGGCCCTAACAGATACGCAGTATTTT
cdr3_aa: CASSLGALTDTQYF
cdr3_length: 14
clone_size: .
j_call: TRBJ2-3
d_call: .
v_call: TRBV5-1

cdr3_nt: TGCAGCGTTGAAGTCCCCGGTATTCACACTGAAGCTTTCTTT
cdr3_aa: CSVEVPGIHTEAFF
cdr3_length: 14
clone_size: .
j_call: TRBJ1-1
d_call: .
v_call: TRBV29-1

cdr3_nt: TGCGCCAGCAGGTTGCAGCCGAACACTGAAGCTTTCTTT
cdr3_aa: CASRLQPNTEAFF
cdr3_length: 13
clone_size: few
j_call: TRBJ1-1
d_call: .
v_call: TRBV5-1

cdr3_nt: TGTGCCAGCAGCTTAGGGACAGGGACTGAAGCTTTCTTT
cdr3_aa: CASSLGTGTEAFF
cdr3_length: 13
clone_size: .
j_call: TRBJ1-1
d_call: TRBD1
v_call: TRBV11-3

cdr3_nt: TGTGCCAGCAGCTTGACCTACGAGCAGTACTTC
cdr3_aa: CASSLTYEQYF
cdr3_length: 11
clone_size: few
j_call: TRBJ2-7
d_call: .
v_call: TRBV5-6

cdr3_nt: TGCGCCAGCAGCCAAGGGGGACCGGGGAAGACCCAGTACTTC
cdr3_aa: CASSQGGPGKTQYF
cdr3_length: 14
clone_size: .
j_call: TRBJ2-5
d_call: .
v_call: TRBV4-1

cdr3_nt: TGTGCCAGCAGCCAAGATCAGAACACTGAAGCTTTCTTT
cdr3_aa: CASSQDQNTEAFF
cdr3_length: 13
clone_size: few
j_call: TRBJ1-1
d_call: .
v_call: TRBV14

cdr3_nt: TGTGCCACCAGCAGAGAGCAGGCCACAGATACGCAGTATTTT
cdr3_aa: CATSREQATDTQYF
cdr3_length: 14
clone_size: few
j_call: TRBJ2-3
d_call: .
v_call: TRBV15

cdr3_nt: TGTGCCTGGACCGGGGGCGGTACGCAGTATTTT
cdr3_aa: CAWTGGGTQYF
cdr3_length: 11
clone_size: few
j_call: TRBJ2-3
d_call: .
v_call: TRBV30

cdr3_nt: TGCGCCAGCAGCCGGAGACTTCAAGAGACCCAGTACTTC
cdr3_aa: CASSRRLQETQYF
cdr3_length: 13
clone_size: .
j_call: TRBJ2-5
d_call: .
v_call: TRBV4-3

cdr3_nt: TGTGCCAGCAGTTTTTTAGCGGACTATGGCTACACCTTC
cdr3_aa: CASSFLADYGYTF
cdr3_length: 13
clone_size: .
j_call: TRBJ1-2
d_call: .
v_call: TRBV28

cdr3_nt: TGTGCCAGCAGCCGGACTAGATCCTCAGATACGCAGTATTTT
cdr3_aa: CASSRTRSSDTQYF
cdr3_length: 14
clone_size: few
j_call: TRBJ2-3
d_call: TRBD2
v_call: TRBV28

cdr3_nt: TGTGCCAGCAGCTCCGTGTCGGGGGGGCAAACAGATACGCAGTATTTT
cdr3_aa: CASSSVSGGQTDTQYF
cdr3_length: 16
clone_size: .
j_call: TRBJ2-3
d_call: TRBD2
v_call: TRBV5-4

cdr3_nt: TGCGCCAGCAGCTTGAGGGCAGATACGCAGTATTTT
cdr3_aa: CASSLRADTQYF
cdr3_length: 12
clone_size: few
j_call: TRBJ2-3
d_call: .
v_call: TRBV5-1

cdr3_nt: TGTGCCAGCAGCCCCCTTGGGTCCACAGATACGCAGTATTTT
cdr3_aa: CASSPLGSTDTQYF
cdr3_length: 14
clone_size: .
j_call: TRBJ2-3
d_call: .
v_call: TRBV7-8

cdr3_nt: TGTGCCAGCAGCTTAAGGGCTCCCTCCTACAATGAGCAGTTCTTC
cdr3_aa: CASSLRAPSYNEQFF
cdr3_length: 15
clone_size: .
j_call: TRBJ2-1
d_call: .
v_call: TRBV7-9

cdr3_nt: TGTGCCTGCCCCACGGACAGGGTGATTGGCTACACCTTC
cdr3_aa: CACPTDRVIGYTF
cdr3_length: 13
clone_size: few
j_call: TRBJ1-2
d_call: TRBD1
v_call: TRBV30

cdr3_nt: TGTGCCAGCAGTGACAGGGGTTCCCGCACAGATACGCAGTATTTT
cdr3_aa: CASSDRGSRTDTQYF
cdr3_length: 15
clone_size: .
j_call: TRBJ2-3
d_call: .
v_call: TRBV6-4

cdr3_nt: TGTGCCAGCAGTTCTCAAATCGGGACGCTTAACTATGGCTACACCTTC
cdr3_aa: CASSSQIGTLNYGYTF
cdr3_length: 16
clone_size: .
j_call: TRBJ1-2
d_call: .
v_call: TRBV27